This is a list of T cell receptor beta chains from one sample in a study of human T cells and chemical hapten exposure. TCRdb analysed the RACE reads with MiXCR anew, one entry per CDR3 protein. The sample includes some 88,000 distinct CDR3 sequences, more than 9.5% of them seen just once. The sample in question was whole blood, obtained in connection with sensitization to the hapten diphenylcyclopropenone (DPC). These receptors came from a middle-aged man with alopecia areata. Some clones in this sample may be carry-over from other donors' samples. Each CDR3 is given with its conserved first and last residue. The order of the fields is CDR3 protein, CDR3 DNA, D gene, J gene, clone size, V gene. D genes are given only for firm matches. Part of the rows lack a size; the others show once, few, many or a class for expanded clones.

CASKNHRTSGNEQFF,TGTGCCAGCAAAAACCACCGGACTAGCGGCAATGAGCAGTTCTTC,TRBD2,TRBJ2-1,many,TRBV6-2/TRBV6-3
CASSQEGPNIQYF,TGTGCCAGCAGCCAAGAAGGGCCTAACATTCAGTACTTC,.,TRBJ2-4,few,TRBV3-1
CASRNSIAGAREQYF,TGTGCCAGCAGGAACTCTATAGCGGGAGCGAGGGAGCAGTACTTC,TRBD2,TRBJ2-7,few,TRBV6-6
CSAPGGGARADTQYF,TGCAGTGCCCCCGGTGGGGGGGCGCGGGCAGATACGCAGTATTTT,.,TRBJ2-3,many,TRBV20-1
CASSLIGRTEPQHF,TGTGCCAGCAGCTTGATTGGGCGCACGGAGCCCCAGCATTTT,.,TRBJ1-5,few,TRBV7-8
CSVDRGTGKDTDTQYF,TGCAGCGTTGATAGGGGGACAGGGAAAGACACAGATACGCAGTATTTT,TRBD1,TRBJ2-3,many,TRBV29-1
CASSELAASTDTQYF,TGTGCCAGCAGTGAACTAGCGGCTAGCACAGATACGCAGTATTTT,TRBD2,TRBJ2-3,many,TRBV28
CASSQDGAGGGSDTQYF,TGTGCCAGCAGCCAAGACGGAGCGGGAGGAGGTTCAGATACGCAGTATTTT,TRBD2,TRBJ2-3,many,TRBV4-2
CASSTGTETYEQYF,TGTGCCAGCTCAACCGGGACGGAGACCTACGAGCAGTACTTC,.,TRBJ2-7,many,TRBV6-5
CASSFPGQTYNEQFF,TGTGCCAGCAGCTTCCCGGGACAGACCTACAATGAGCAGTTCTTC,TRBD1,TRBJ2-1,.,TRBV11-2
CASSLVGAPGTDTQYF,TGCGCCAGCAGCTTGGTAGGGGCACCCGGCACAGATACGCAGTATTTT,.,TRBJ2-3,.,TRBV5-1
CASSTLQGNYGYTF,TGTGCCAGTAGTACACTACAGGGGAACTATGGCTACACCTTC,TRBD1,TRBJ1-2,.,TRBV19
CASSPYPSTGNAEAFF,TGTGCCAGCAGTCCCTACCCTTCGACAGGGAATGCTGAAGCTTTCTTT,TRBD1,TRBJ1-1,few,TRBV12-3/TRBV12-4
CASSPESSYNSPLHF,TGTGCCAGCTCCCCTGAGAGCTCCTATAATTCACCCCTCCACTTT,.,TRBJ1-6,many,TRBV18
CSATLGLAASYNEQFF,TGCAGTGCTACCTTGGGCCTAGCGGCCTCCTACAATGAGCAGTTCTTC,TRBD2,TRBJ2-1,few,TRBV20-1
CASSLGDRGLGEKLFF,TGTGCCAGCAGCTTAGGAGACAGGGGACTTGGCGAAAAACTGTTTTTT,TRBD1,TRBJ1-4,.,TRBV7-9
CASSLGTPGMTGELFF,TGTGCCAGCAGCTTAGGCACTCCAGGGATGACCGGGGAGCTGTTTTTT,.,TRBJ2-2,.,TRBV7-9
CASSWGRGYEQYF,TGTGCCAGCAGCTGGGGCAGGGGCTACGAGCAGTACTTC,.,TRBJ2-7,.,TRBV5-6
CASSFDQSSGNTIYF,TGTGCCAGCAGCTTTGACCAAAGCTCTGGAAACACCATATATTTT,.,TRBJ1-3,.,TRBV7-2
CAWSVTGYEQYF,TGTGCCTGGAGTGTGACAGGGTACGAGCAGTACTTC,TRBD1,TRBJ2-7,many,TRBV30
CASSWAGTSGSIRPDTQYF,TGTGCCAGCAGTTGGGCCGGGACTAGCGGGTCAATTAGGCCCGATACGCAGTATTTT,TRBD2,TRBJ2-3,few,TRBV6-6
CASSLDLADTQYF,TGTGCCAGCAGCTTAGATCTTGCAGATACGCAGTATTTT,.,TRBJ2-3,.,TRBV11-2
CASSSLGGYTF,TGTGCCAGCAGTTCCCTAGGTGGCTACACCTTC,.,TRBJ1-2,few,TRBV28
CASSSSLLARAGELFF,TGTGCCAGCAGCTCCTCTTTATTAGCTAGGGCCGGGGAGCTGTTTTTT,.,TRBJ2-2,few,TRBV12-3/TRBV12-4
CSVYRVQTPTNEQFF,TGCAGCGTTTACAGGGTTCAAACTCCAACCAATGAGCAGTTCTTC,.,TRBJ2-1,few,TRBV29-1
CASSIEPLLTYNSPLHF,TGTGCCAGCAGCATCGAGCCCTTATTAACGTATAATTCACCCCTCCACTTT,.,TRBJ1-6,.,TRBV7-2
CASSLDRSRYNQPQHF,TGTGCCAGCAGTTTAGACAGAAGTCGCTACAATCAGCCCCAGCATTTT,.,TRBJ1-5,.,TRBV28